These T cell receptor beta chains were read from a single sample in a study of shared clonotypes between healthy human individuals. Profiled with immunoSEQ multiplex PCR; TCRdb holds only in-frame clones, not every one. The sample yields about 980,000 clones, around 80% seen once. Sequenced material: memory CD4+ T cells sorted from blood. The receptors originated from a man aged 18 to 35 in good health. Each CDR3 is given with its conserved first and last residue. The D gene is left open where the match is weak. Not all rows give a size; the values are once, few, many and, for expanded clones, a class.

CDR3 DNA: TGTGCCAGCTCACCACTGTCGAGCGAGCGGTACAGCTCCTACAATGAGCAGTTCTTC
CDR3 protein: CASSPLSSERYSSYNEQFF
D gene: .
CDR3 length: 19
clone size: .
J gene: TRBJ2-1
V gene: TRBV18

CDR3 DNA: TGCGCCAGCAGCCACTACGTAGAAGATACGCAGTATTTT
CDR3 protein: CASSHYVEDTQYF
D gene: .
CDR3 length: 13
clone size: once
J gene: TRBJ2-3
V gene: TRBV4-1

CDR3 DNA: TGTGCCAGCAGTGCCTTAACGGGACAGGGGGCCCCAGTCTCTAGCACAGATACGCAGTATTTT
CDR3 protein: CASSALTGQGAPVSSTDTQYF
D gene: TRBD1
CDR3 length: 21
clone size: many
J gene: TRBJ2-3
V gene: TRBV6-8

CDR3 DNA: TGTGCCTGGAGTGTGAGGCTAGCTGGTTACAATGAGCAGTTCTTC
CDR3 protein: CAWSVRLAGYNEQFF
D gene: .
CDR3 length: 15
clone size: .
J gene: TRBJ2-1
V gene: TRBV30

CDR3 DNA: TGTGCCAGCAGCTTGGGTCGGGAGTCCTACAATGAGCAGTTCTTC
CDR3 protein: CASSLGRESYNEQFF
D gene: .
CDR3 length: 15
clone size: .
J gene: TRBJ2-1
V gene: TRBV11-2

CDR3 DNA: TGTGCCAGCAGTTTCCGGGGGATCTATGGCTACACCTTC
CDR3 protein: CASSFRGIYGYTF
D gene: .
CDR3 length: 13
clone size: .
J gene: TRBJ1-2
V gene: TRBV28

CDR3 DNA: TGCGCCAGCAGAGGGCTAGCTAACACAGATACGCAGTATTTT
CDR3 protein: CASRGLANTDTQYF
D gene: .
CDR3 length: 14
clone size: .
J gene: TRBJ2-3
V gene: TRBV5-1

CDR3 DNA: TGTGCCAGCAGCTTAACCTTTGCCGCAGATACGCAGTATTTT
CDR3 protein: CASSLTFAADTQYF
D gene: .
CDR3 length: 14
clone size: .
J gene: TRBJ2-3
V gene: TRBV7-6

CDR3 DNA: TGTGCCAGTAGTCTTACAGGGAAAATTGTTGAGCAGTTCTTC
CDR3 protein: CASSLTGKIVEQFF
D gene: .
CDR3 length: 14
clone size: .
J gene: TRBJ2-1
V gene: TRBV19

CDR3 DNA: TGTGCCAGCTCACCAGTCCTGGGACTAGCGGGAGCCGGGGAGCTGTTTTTT
CDR3 protein: CASSPVLGLAGAGELFF
D gene: TRBD2
CDR3 length: 17
clone size: .
J gene: TRBJ2-2
V gene: TRBV18

CDR3 DNA: TGTGCCAGCAGCTTCAGGGGGAATCAAGAGACCCAGTACTTC
CDR3 protein: CASSFRGNQETQYF
D gene: TRBD1
CDR3 length: 14
clone size: few
J gene: TRBJ2-5
V gene: TRBV5-5

CDR3 DNA: TGTGCCAGCAGTTACGGGACAGCCGGGAATTCACCCCTCCACTTT
CDR3 protein: CASSYGTAGNSPLHF
D gene: TRBD1
CDR3 length: 15
clone size: few
J gene: TRBJ1-6
V gene: TRBV6-5

CDR3 DNA: TGCGCCAGCAGTGAGTCGATAGCGGGAGGGGCAGATACGCAGTATTTT
CDR3 protein: CASSESIAGGADTQYF
D gene: TRBD2
CDR3 length: 16
clone size: .
J gene: TRBJ2-3
V gene: TRBV10-1

CDR3 DNA: TGTGCCAGCAGCTTCTCGACTAGCGGGAGGGTGACCCAGTACTTC
CDR3 protein: CASSFSTSGRVTQYF
D gene: TRBD2
CDR3 length: 15
clone size: .
J gene: TRBJ2-5
V gene: TRBV5-4

CDR3 DNA: TGTGCCAGCAGCGACAGTGGGAACACTGAAGCTTTCTTT
CDR3 protein: CASSDSGNTEAFF
D gene: .
CDR3 length: 13
clone size: .
J gene: TRBJ1-1
V gene: TRBV6-6

CDR3 DNA: TGTGCCAGCAGATATCCGAGGGGGGACGCGACCTACGAGCAGTACTTC
CDR3 protein: CASRYPRGDATYEQYF
D gene: .
CDR3 length: 16
clone size: .
J gene: TRBJ2-7
V gene: TRBV2

CDR3 DNA: TGTGCCAGCAGTCTCCGGGACAACTCCTACGAGCAGTACTTC
CDR3 protein: CASSLRDNSYEQYF
D gene: .
CDR3 length: 14
clone size: .
J gene: TRBJ2-7
V gene: TRBV28

CDR3 DNA: TGTGCCAGCAGAACCCCAGGGACCTACGAGCAGTACTTC
CDR3 protein: CASRTPGTYEQYF
D gene: .
CDR3 length: 13
clone size: .
J gene: TRBJ2-7
V gene: TRBV6-5

CDR3 DNA: TGTGCCAGCAGCTTAATGGTGGGAGGGGGCTACGAGCAGTACTTC
CDR3 protein: CASSLMVGGGYEQYF
D gene: .
CDR3 length: 15
clone size: .
J gene: TRBJ2-7
V gene: TRBV7-2

CDR3 DNA: TGTGCCAGCAGCTCCCGGGCTCCCCTCGCCGATACGCAGTATTTT
CDR3 protein: CASSSRAPLADTQYF
D gene: .
CDR3 length: 15
clone size: .
J gene: TRBJ2-3
V gene: TRBV7-2

CDR3 DNA: TGCGCCAGCAGCTTGGGACAGACTACTTCCCCGGGGGTCCGTAATCATTTT
CDR3 protein: CASSLGQTTSPGVRNHF
D gene: .
CDR3 length: 17
clone size: .
J gene: TRBJ1-1
V gene: TRBV5-1

CDR3 DNA: TGTGCCAGCAGCTTAGTCCCGTACGGTATAACAAAACCCGAGACCCAGTACTTC
CDR3 protein: CASSLVPYGITKPETQYF
D gene: .
CDR3 length: 18
clone size: .
J gene: TRBJ2-5
V gene: TRBV11-2

CDR3 DNA: TGTGCCATCAGTTTCAGCTATGGCTACACCTTC
CDR3 protein: CAISFSYGYTF
D gene: .
CDR3 length: 11
clone size: .
J gene: TRBJ1-2
V gene: TRBV10-3

CDR3 DNA: TGTGCCATCAGTGCGGGCCAGAGGGAGCTGTTTTTT
CDR3 protein: CAISAGQRELFF
D gene: .
CDR3 length: 12
clone size: .
J gene: TRBJ2-2
V gene: TRBV10-3

CDR3 DNA: TGTGCCAGCAGTTCACGGTGGGCAACTAATGAAAAACTGTTTTTT
CDR3 protein: CASSSRWATNEKLFF
D gene: .
CDR3 length: 15
clone size: .
J gene: TRBJ1-4
V gene: TRBV6-5

CDR3 DNA: TGTGCCAGCGCCCCGGACAGGGTATTTGGTTCACCCCTCCACTTT
CDR3 protein: CASAPDRVFGSPLHF
D gene: TRBD1
CDR3 length: 15
clone size: .
J gene: TRBJ1-6
V gene: TRBV27

CDR3 DNA: TGTGCCATCAGTGAGGTTGTCGGGGGCCAGAACTATGGCTACACCTTC
CDR3 protein: CAISEVVGGQNYGYTF
D gene: .
CDR3 length: 16
clone size: .
J gene: TRBJ1-2
V gene: TRBV10-3

CDR3 DNA: TGTGCCAGCAGCTTAGCCCAGGGGGCGCGCACTGAAGCTTTCTTT
CDR3 protein: CASSLAQGARTEAFF
D gene: TRBD1
CDR3 length: 15
clone size: .
J gene: TRBJ1-1
V gene: TRBV7-2

CDR3 DNA: TGTGCCAGCAGCGCGGGACAGGGGAGCACAGATACGCAGTATTTT
CDR3 protein: CASSAGQGSTDTQYF
D gene: TRBD1
CDR3 length: 15
clone size: .
J gene: TRBJ2-3
V gene: TRBV9

CDR3 DNA: TGTGCCAGCAGTGGGCTTGGACAGGGGAGGTCACCCCTCCACTTT
CDR3 protein: CASSGLGQGRSPLHF
D gene: TRBD1
CDR3 length: 15
clone size: .
J gene: TRBJ1-6
V gene: TRBV2

CDR3 DNA: TGTGCCAGCAGCTTGACTAGCGGGAAGTACCAAGAGACCCAGTACTTC
CDR3 protein: CASSLTSGKYQETQYF
D gene: TRBD2
CDR3 length: 16
clone size: .
J gene: TRBJ2-5
V gene: TRBV11-2

CDR3 DNA: TGTGCCAGCAGCGCGACAGGGGGCACAGATACGCAGTATTTT
CDR3 protein: CASSATGGTDTQYF
D gene: TRBD1
CDR3 length: 14
clone size: few
J gene: TRBJ2-3
V gene: TRBV6-4

CDR3 DNA: TGCAGTGCTATGGGCGGGGTAGCTTTCTTT
CDR3 protein: CSAMGGVAFF
D gene: .
CDR3 length: 10
clone size: .
J gene: TRBJ1-1
V gene: TRBV20-1

CDR3 DNA: TGTGCCAGCAGCCTCCTCTTCGGGCAGTCCTCTGGGGCCAACGTCCTGACTTTC
CDR3 protein: CASSLLFGQSSGANVLTF
D gene: .
CDR3 length: 18
clone size: .
J gene: TRBJ2-6
V gene: TRBV7-9

CDR3 DNA: TGTGCCAGCAGCCGGGACAGTTGGGCAAATGAAAAACTGTTTTTT
CDR3 protein: CASSRDSWANEKLFF
D gene: TRBD1
CDR3 length: 15
clone size: many
J gene: TRBJ1-4
V gene: TRBV5-6

CDR3 DNA: TGTGCCTGGAGCCCGGGATGGGGCACTGAAGCTTTCTTT
CDR3 protein: CAWSPGWGTEAFF
D gene: .
CDR3 length: 13
clone size: .
J gene: TRBJ1-1
V gene: TRBV30

CDR3 DNA: TGTGCCAGCTCACTTTCAGGGTACCGAGAGACCCAGTACTTC
CDR3 protein: CASSLSGYRETQYF
D gene: .
CDR3 length: 14
clone size: .
J gene: TRBJ2-5
V gene: TRBV18

CDR3 DNA: TGTGCCAGCAGCTTGGCCGACAGGGTTGCCGAGCAGTACTTC
CDR3 protein: CASSLADRVAEQYF
D gene: TRBD1
CDR3 length: 14
clone size: .
J gene: TRBJ2-7
V gene: TRBV5-4

CDR3 DNA: TGTGCCAGCAGTTACTCGGGGGGAGCTCGGCAGTTCTTC
CDR3 protein: CASSYSGGARQFF
D gene: .
CDR3 length: 13
clone size: .
J gene: TRBJ2-1
V gene: TRBV6-5

CDR3 DNA: TGTGCCAGTGCCCTTAGCGGGAGTTACAATGAGCAGTTCTTC
CDR3 protein: CASALSGSYNEQFF
D gene: TRBD2
CDR3 length: 14
clone size: once
J gene: TRBJ2-1
V gene: TRBV19

CDR3 DNA: TGTGCCAGCAGCTTAGTAGCAGGGCAAACCACTGAAGCTTTCTTT
CDR3 protein: CASSLVAGQTTEAFF
D gene: .
CDR3 length: 15
clone size: .
J gene: TRBJ1-1
V gene: TRBV7-2

CDR3 DNA: TGTGCCAGCAGTTCGAGCGGGGTCTACAATGAGCAGTTCTTC
CDR3 protein: CASSSSGVYNEQFF
D gene: TRBD2
CDR3 length: 14
clone size: .
J gene: TRBJ2-1
V gene: TRBV6-5

CDR3 DNA: TGCGCCAGCAGCCAAGAAGGGACAGGGTTCAGGCAGCCCCAGCATTTT
CDR3 protein: CASSQEGTGFRQPQHF
D gene: TRBD1
CDR3 length: 16
clone size: .
J gene: TRBJ1-5
V gene: TRBV4-1

CDR3 DNA: TGCGCCAGCGTGGGGGGAAACACCATATATTTT
CDR3 protein: CASVGGNTIYF
D gene: .
CDR3 length: 11
clone size: .
J gene: TRBJ1-3
V gene: TRBV10-2

CDR3 DNA: TGTGCCAGCAGCTTTACAACTGCTGCCTACGAGCAGTACTTC
CDR3 protein: CASSFTTAAYEQYF
D gene: .
CDR3 length: 14
clone size: .
J gene: TRBJ2-7
V gene: TRBV7-2

CDR3 DNA: TGTGCCAGCAACCGGGCGGGGCTAGCGGGGGCCGGTAATACGCAGTATTTT
CDR3 protein: CASNRAGLAGAGNTQYF
D gene: TRBD2
CDR3 length: 17
clone size: .
J gene: TRBJ2-3
V gene: TRBV5-4

CDR3 DNA: TGTGCCAGCAGCCCGGCGCCCGCGACGAAGAACACCGGGGAGCTGTTTTTT
CDR3 protein: CASSPAPATKNTGELFF
D gene: .
CDR3 length: 17
clone size: .
J gene: TRBJ2-2
V gene: TRBV5-4

CDR3 DNA: TGTGCCAGCAGCAACAGGGTCCCCTACGAGCAGTACTTC
CDR3 protein: CASSNRVPYEQYF
D gene: .
CDR3 length: 13
clone size: .
J gene: TRBJ2-7
V gene: TRBV6-5

CDR3 DNA: TGTGCCGCCCGATACTCAGACAGGCCAAACACTGAAGCTTTCTTT
CDR3 protein: CAARYSDRPNTEAFF
D gene: .
CDR3 length: 15
clone size: .
J gene: TRBJ1-1
V gene: TRBV28

CDR3 DNA: TGTGCCAGTAGTGTACAGGGGGCGACCACTGAAGCTTTCTTT
CDR3 protein: CASSVQGATTEAFF
D gene: TRBD1
CDR3 length: 14
clone size: few
J gene: TRBJ1-1
V gene: TRBV19

CDR3 DNA: TGTGCCAGCAGTGATGGGGCGATGAACACTGAAGCTTTCTTT
CDR3 protein: CASSDGAMNTEAFF
D gene: .
CDR3 length: 14
clone size: .
J gene: TRBJ1-1
V gene: TRBV25-1

CDR3 DNA: TGCAGCGGAACAAGGGGAGATCATACGCAGTATTTT
CDR3 protein: CSGTRGDHTQYF
D gene: .
CDR3 length: 12
clone size: .
J gene: TRBJ2-3
V gene: TRBV29-1

CDR3 DNA: TGCGCCAGCAGCCAAGATGACGGGGGCCTATACAATGAGCAGTTCTTC
CDR3 protein: CASSQDDGGLYNEQFF
D gene: .
CDR3 length: 16
clone size: few
J gene: TRBJ2-1
V gene: TRBV4-1

CDR3 DNA: TGTGCCAGCAGCCCGTTCCGGGTCACGAGCTCCTACAATGAGCAGTTCTTC
CDR3 protein: CASSPFRVTSSYNEQFF
D gene: .
CDR3 length: 17
clone size: once
J gene: TRBJ2-1
V gene: TRBV5-6

CDR3 DNA: TGTGCCAGCAGTTTAAGGCAGGGGGGGAACACTGAAGCTTTCTTT
CDR3 protein: CASSLRQGGNTEAFF
D gene: TRBD1
CDR3 length: 15
clone size: .
J gene: TRBJ1-1
V gene: TRBV28

CDR3 DNA: TGTGCCAGCAGCTCCGTCCGCGGTGGGGAGCTGTTTTTT
CDR3 protein: CASSSVRGGELFF
D gene: .
CDR3 length: 13
clone size: .
J gene: TRBJ2-2
V gene: TRBV6-1

CDR3 DNA: TGTGCCAGCAGCCACGGGGCGGGAGACGAGCAGTACTTC
CDR3 protein: CASSHGAGDEQYF
D gene: TRBD2
CDR3 length: 13
clone size: once
J gene: TRBJ2-7
V gene: TRBV11-3

CDR3 DNA: TGTGCCAGCAGCAGGCTAGCCTACGAGCAGTACTTC
CDR3 protein: CASSRLAYEQYF
D gene: .
CDR3 length: 12
clone size: .
J gene: TRBJ2-7
V gene: TRBV6-1